The T cell receptor (beta chain) described here comes from a study of cytomegalovirus exposure and HLA in healthy donors. Study overall: A preliminary data release comprised around 85 million unique TCRs obtained from HLA-typed donors. Of all 400 or so donors who were genotyped, 70% to 85% belonged to the Caucasian-associated ancestry cluster.

V was cut by 6 bases and J by 9 bases, with 17 bases left in between. Germline V gene lookup returns CDR1 MDHEN and CDR2 SYDVKM. This CDR3 has 13 residues. PCR amplification relied on 60 Vbeta primers (plus 13 Jbeta primers). The table came from immunoSEQ multiplex PCR; TCRdb's copy has only in-frame clones and leaves some out. The sample totals over 75,000 clones. V is TRBV28 and J is TRBJ1-1, with D hard to call. The source is a man aged 45-65 years in good health and CMV-seronegative. The sample was PBMCs. Here the CDR3 reads CASSNGPFKKAFF. In nucleotides, the CDR3 is TGTGCCAGCAGCAATGGGCCTTTTAAGAAAGCTTTCTTT. Complete variable domain (other parts from reference TRBV28 and TRBJ1-1): DVKVTQSSRYLVKRTGEKVFLECVQDMDHENMFWYRQDPGLGLRLIYFSYDVKMKEKGDIPEGYSVSREKKERFSLILESASTNQTSMYLCASSNGPFKKAFFGQGTRLTVV.